Listed below are T cell receptor beta chains from one sample, sequenced in a study of vaccination and CD4 T cells after COVID-19. Antigens of these TCRs are unknown. Via MiXCR, TCRdb re-called the PCR reads, giving one row per CDR3 protein. The repertoire has around 5,000 distinct CDR3 sequences, about half of them found once; the top ten carry approximately 32%. Sequences were obtained from CD4+ T cells from blood, cultured in vitro. All receptors derive from a human donor who had recovered from COVID-19. CDR3s include the opening cysteine and the closing phenylalanine or tryptophan. Each record gives: D gene, J gene, clone size, V gene, CDR3 protein, CDR3 DNA. The D gene is left open where the match is weak. Expanded clones are given a class, and other clones once, few, many or no size at all.

TRBD1	TRBJ1-2	-	TRBV7-9	CASSHRDRDNYGYTF	TGTGCCAGCAGCCACCGGGACAGGGATAACTATGGCTACACCTTC
-	TRBJ2-5	-	TRBV2	CASGAVRETQYF	TGTGCCAGCGGTGCAGTGAGGGAGACCCAGTACTTC
-	TRBJ2-1	-	TRBV7-2	CASSLAGPSYNEQFF	TGTGCCAGCAGCTTAGCAGGGCCATCCTACAATGAGCAGTTCTTC
-	TRBJ2-3	-	TRBV6-5	CASSYSGVSTDTQYF	TGTGCCAGCAGTTACTCGGGGGTCAGCACAGATACGCAGTATTTT
TRBD1	TRBJ1-5	few	TRBV6-5	CASSYRTGGYSNQPQHF	TGTGCCAGCAGTTACCGGACAGGGGGCTATAGCAATCAGCCCCAGCATTTT
-	TRBJ2-2	-	TRBV7-2	CASSLAGVNVELFF	TGTGCCAGCAGCTTAGCCGGTGTGAATGTGGAGCTGTTTTTT
-	TRBJ2-7	-	TRBV11-3	CASSFQGDTYEQYF	TGTGCCAGCAGCTTCCAGGGCGACACCTACGAGCAGTACTTC
-	TRBJ2-1	-	TRBV11-3	CASSLADRVAGGEQFF	TGTGCCAGCAGCTTAGCGGATCGAGTGGCAGGCGGGGAGCAGTTCTTC
-	TRBJ2-2	-	TRBV7-6	CASSLGSGNTGELFF	TGTGCCAGCAGCTTAGGTAGCGGGAACACCGGGGAGCTGTTTTTT
-	TRBJ1-6	-	TRBV7-9	CASSFSGSPLHF	TGTGCCAGCAGCTTTTCAGGTTCACCCCTCCACTTT
-	TRBJ2-3	-	TRBV4-1	CASSNLPPLYPPGTSTDTQYF	TGCGCCAGCAGCAACTTGCCACCTCTTTATCCCCCCGGGACTAGCACAGATACGCAGTATTTT
-	TRBJ2-7	-	TRBV24-1	CATSDSGSPLREQYF	TGTGCCACCAGTGACTCCGGGTCCCCCCTCCGCGAGCAGTACTTC
-	TRBJ1-6	-	TRBV27	CASSFTPYNSPLHF	TGTGCCAGCAGTTTTACACCGTATAATTCACCCCTCCACTTT
-	TRBJ2-2	once	TRBV11-3	CASSLVRENTGELFF	TGTGCCAGCAGCTTAGTCCGGGAGAACACCGGGGAGCTGTTTTTT
-	TRBJ1-1	few	TRBV7-9	CASSLRQNTEAFF	TGTGCCAGCAGCTTAAGGCAGAACACTGAAGCTTTCTTT
TRBD1	TRBJ1-2	-	TRBV12-3/TRBV12-4	CASRKRDREGGYTF	TGTGCCAGCAGGAAAAGAGACAGGGAAGGTGGCTACACCTTC
-	TRBJ2-7	-	TRBV28	CASRRFPGPTYEQYF	TGTGCCAGCAGAAGATTTCCAGGGCCTACCTACGAGCAGTACTTC
TRBD1	TRBJ2-5	-	TRBV5-1	CASSTGQVEETQYF	TGCGCCAGCAGCACTGGACAGGTTGAAGAGACCCAGTACTTC
TRBD1	TRBJ1-2	few	TRBV6-1	CASSEEFYWTGNGYTF	TGTGCCAGCAGTGAAGAATTTTATTGGACAGGGAATGGCTACACCTTC
-	TRBJ1-1	once	TRBV2	CASSSGAGTEAFF	TGTGCCAGCAGCTCAGGGGCTGGCACTGAAGCTTTCTTT
-	TRBJ1-1	medium-sized	TRBV15	CATSRKPGAEAFF	TGTGCCACCAGCAGGAAACCAGGGGCTGAAGCTTTCTTT
-	TRBJ2-2	-	TRBV20-1	CSARGVGRNTGELFF	TGCAGTGCTAGAGGTGTGGGACGGAACACCGGGGAGCTGTTTTTT
TRBD2	TRBJ2-5	few	TRBV7-8	CASSLTSGNLLGVETQYF	TGTGCCAGCAGCCTTACTAGCGGGAACCTGCTGGGGGTGGAGACCCAGTACTTC
-	TRBJ2-7	-	TRBV20-1	CSASPSEGGFGQQYF	TGCAGTGCTAGCCCAAGTGAGGGCGGATTCGGGCAGCAGTACTTC
TRBD2	TRBJ2-3	-	TRBV19	CASSVYSGTRTDTQYF	TGTGCCAGTAGTGTTTATAGCGGGACCCGCACAGATACGCAGTATTTT
TRBD1	TRBJ2-7	-	TRBV30	CAWLHGPRTGAAYEQYF	TGTGCCTGGCTCCATGGGCCGAGGACAGGGGCAGCTTACGAGCAGTACTTC
TRBD1	TRBJ2-1	-	TRBV6-1	CASSGHPGTGDNEQFF	TGTGCCAGCAGCGGACACCCCGGGACAGGGGACAATGAGCAGTTCTTC
TRBD1	TRBJ2-1	large	TRBV20-1	CSASQTGGYYNEQFF	TGCAGTGCTAGTCAAACAGGGGGTTACTACAATGAGCAGTTCTTC
TRBD2	TRBJ2-7	few	TRBV6-1	CASASGGSPREQYF	TGTGCCAGCGCGAGCGGGGGTAGCCCTCGCGAGCAGTACTTC
TRBD2	TRBJ2-3	few	TRBV20-1	CSAGLAGASSTDTQYF	TGCAGTGCAGGACTAGCGGGGGCCTCTAGCACAGATACGCAGTATTTT
TRBD2	TRBJ2-1	-	TRBV20-1	CSARIAGSSYNEQFF	TGCAGTGCTAGGATAGCGGGGAGCTCCTACAATGAGCAGTTCTTC
-	TRBJ1-2	large	TRBV2	CASSENRDTNYGYTF	TGTGCCAGCAGTGAAAACCGGGACACAAACTATGGCTACACCTTC
-	TRBJ2-2	few	TRBV7-9	CASSLAWGLLTGELFF	TGTGCCAGCAGCTTAGCGTGGGGCTTACTCACCGGGGAGCTGTTTTTT
TRBD2	TRBJ2-7	once	TRBV7-2	CASSWGTSGPYEQYF	TGTGCCAGCAGCTGGGGGACTAGCGGGCCCTACGAGCAGTACTTC
TRBD2	TRBJ2-1	-	TRBV6-1	CASRGLAGGFYNEQFF	TGTGCCAGCAGGGGACTAGCGGGGGGGTTCTACAATGAGCAGTTCTTC
TRBD1	TRBJ1-1	few	TRBV6-5	CASSYSNRGRTEAFF	TGTGCCAGCAGTTACTCGAACAGGGGGCGTACTGAAGCTTTCTTT
-	TRBJ2-1	-	TRBV6-5	CASSYAGGYNEQFF	TGTGCCAGCAGTTACGCCGGGGGCTACAATGAGCAGTTCTTC
-	TRBJ1-5	few	TRBV19	CASSWPGVGQPQHF	TGTGCCAGTAGTTGGCCGGGGGTCGGTCAGCCCCAGCATTTT
-	TRBJ1-1	-	TRBV28	CASSPRESIYQF	TGTGCCAGCTCCCCCAGAGAGAGCATATACCAATTT
TRBD2	TRBJ2-1	once	TRBV6-5	CASSYLAGEQFF	TGTGCCAGCAGTTACCTAGCGGGTGAGCAGTTCTTC
-	TRBJ2-1	once	TRBV4-3	CASSQESGEQFF	TGCGCCAGCAGCCAAGAGTCGGGTGAGCAGTTCTTC
-	TRBJ1-1	once	TRBV30	CAWGTGLNTEAFF	TGTGCCTGGGGCACGGGCCTGAACACTGAAGCTTTCTTT
-	TRBJ2-6	-	TRBV6-1	CASTDGWGAGANVLTF	TGTGCCAGCACTGACGGGTGGGGGGCTGGGGCCAACGTCCTGACTTTC
-	TRBJ1-1	-	TRBV6-1	CASSVGGVTEAFF	TGTGCCAGCAGTGTTGGAGGGGTCACTGAAGCTTTCTTT
TRBD1	TRBJ2-7	-	TRBV7-6	CASSLGPGTVYEQYF	TGTGCTAGCAGCTTAGGACCCGGGACAGTCTACGAGCAGTACTTC
-	TRBJ1-1	-	TRBV7-2	CASSLGWARQNTEAFF	TGTGCCAGCAGCTTAGGGTGGGCACGGCAGAACACTGAAGCTTTCTTT
-	TRBJ2-5	-	TRBV11-3	CASSTQGETQYF	TGTGCCAGCAGCACCCAAGGGGAGACCCAGTACTTC
-	TRBJ2-5	few	TRBV20-1	CSASNRGRMETQYF	TGCAGTGCTAGTAACCGGGGGCGCATGGAGACCCAGTACTTC
-	TRBJ2-7	few	TRBV7-2	CASSLEVRVNEQYF	TGTGCCAGCAGCTTAGAGGTCAGGGTTAACGAGCAGTACTTC
-	TRBJ2-5	-	TRBV20-1	CSARSGVVMKTQYF	TGCAGTGCTAGATCAGGGGTTGTGATGAAGACCCAGTACTTC